This TCR beta chain was profiled in a study of regulatory T cells in long-lasting Graves disease. On the study more broadly: Graves' patients, newly diagnosed, had taken antithyroid drugs under 3 months.

Noted time point: newly diagnosed GD, antithyroid drugs for less than 3 months. PBMC RNA served as the TCR library source. Graves' disease diagnosis used American Thyroid Association guidelines. The ends lost 6 bases at V and 6 bases at J; junction bases unmatched: 6. Germline CDR1 reads MDHEN; CDR2 reads SYDVKM. The CDR3 is made up of 14 amino acids. For TCR beta, libraries came from iRepertoire HTBI primers and Arm-PCR of CDR3 regions. TCRdb recomputed calls from the multiplex PCR reads with MiXCR, one row per CDR3 protein. The sample includes around 450,000 distinct CDR3 sequences, around 16% of them seen just once. This clonotype was picked up many times. The data were also submitted as part of a second study, on T cells in Graves' hyperthyroidism and ophthalmopathy.

The sample was peripheral blood mononuclear cells (PBMCs), taken at new diagnosis, from a patient treated with antithyroid drugs. The chain employs TRBV28 and TRBJ2-1; 9 positions match TRBD2. The TCR originated in a man aged 35-49 years with Graves disease. CDR3 in DNA: TGTGCCAGCAGAATAGCGGGAGCCTCCAATGAGCAGTTCTTC. Residues: CASRIAGASNEQFF.